Given below is one T cell receptor beta chain in context. Its antigen is unknown. Between the mid-2010s and the late 2010s, patients underwent resection in Japan or China. This sample is part of a study of immune evolution from preneoplasia to lung adenocarcinoma. Broader study findings: Later-stage lesions seemingly showed higher T cell density and diversity than normal lung.

Here immunoSEQ multiplex PCR was the method, and the copy in TCRdb shows in-frame clones only, minus some. Of roughly 8,300 clones listed, 80% to 90% are singletons. Trimming cost V 5 bases and J 7 bases, with 18 bases left between them. Per germline, CDR1 MDHEN and CDR2 SYDVKM. CDR3 length equals 14 residues. Sequences were obtained from FFPE minimally invasive lung adenocarcinoma tissue. This chain uses TRBV28 with TRBJ2-7; the D is unclear. This TCR derives from a person between 65 and 79 years old with lung adenocarcinoma. This CDR3 is CASSLNGRFKEQYF. The CDR3, as DNA: TGTGCCAGCAGTCTCAACGGACGATTTAAGGAGCAGTACTTC.